The next 9 T cell receptor beta chains were all read from a single sample in a study of T cell repertoires in cytomegalovirus infection. TCRdb itself ran the reads through MiXCR, one entry per CDR3 protein. This sample has about 530,000 distinct CDR3 sequences; 26% occur once, and the top ten carry roughly 13%. The material sequenced was PBMCs. The receptors were sampled from a human donor in good health (CMV status not recorded). Some clones in this sample may be carry-over from other donors' samples.

This chain links TRBV6-2 or TRBV6-3 with TRBJ2-7; 15 bases match TRBD2. Germline CDR1 and CDR2: MNHEY and SVGEGT. The CDR3 is 15 residues long. The V segment lost 6 bases and the J segment 6 bases; nucleotides outside the gene matches: 6. CDR3 in DNA: TGTGCCAGCAGCTACGGACTAGCGGGAGGGATCGAGCAGTACGTC. Amino acids: CASSYGLAGGIEQYV.

The chain has TRBV6-2 or TRBV6-3 and TRBJ2-1; 7 bases map to TRBD2. This CDR3 is built from 11 residues. Losses at the gene ends were 6 bases for V and 10 bases for J; bases not matched to a gene: 3. Germline assignment: CDR1 MNHEY and CDR2 SVGEGT. The CDR3 reads CASSQTSEQFF. Here the CDR3 DNA reads TGTGCCAGCAGCCAGACTAGCGAGCAGTTCTTC.

This clonotype came up a few times. The chain uses TRBV28 and TRBJ2-7; D gene uncertain. In germline, CDR1 is MDHEN, CDR2 SYDVKM. The CDR3 covers 14 residues. V was clipped by 2 bases and J by 3 bases, with 11 bases between them. The CDR3 is CASSLHPEDYEQYF. The CDR3 nucleotides read TGTGCCAGCAGTTTACACCCAGAAGACTACGAGCAGTACTTC.

This clonotype has a handful of counts. The chain combines TRBV19 with TRBJ1-2, with D hard to call. Trimming removed 5 bases at V and 7 bases at J, with 17 bases between. This CDR3 region has 14 residues. The germline V gene encodes CDR1 LNHDA and CDR2 SQIVND (reference sequence). CDR3 in amino acids: CASSGSRRMVGYTF. For the CDR3, the DNA is TGTGCCAGTAGTGGCTCGAGACGTATGGTTGGCTACACCTTC.

At least ten counts were recorded for this clonotype. J is TRBJ2-3 and V is TRBV7-2; D is perhaps TRBD2 (5 bases). This CDR3 has 15 residues. Deletions cut 1 base from V and 2 bases from J, with 10 bases between. In germline, CDR1 is SGHTA, CDR2 FQGNSA. CDR3 nucleotide sequence: TGTGCCAGCAGCTTAGGAGGGCTATTCACAGATACGCAGTATTTT. This translates into CASSLGGLFTDTQYF.

This clonotype has more than one count but fewer than ten. The V call is TRBV6-1, the J call TRBJ2-1; D unresolved. Trimming shortened V by 4 bases and J by 13 bases, and 11 bases separated the two germline ends. The CDR3 is made up of 11 amino acids. Germline V gene data show CDR1 as MNHNS and CDR2 as SASEGT. The chain's CDR3 is CASSALLLQFF. The CDR3 DNA reads TGTGCCAGCAGTGCCTTACTCCTCCAGTTCTTC.

The table lists this clonotype with many counts. The chain employs TRBV20-1 and TRBJ2-3, with 11 bases fitting TRBD2. V trimming: 6 bases; J trimming: 4 bases; junction bases outside the gene matches: 15. Germline CDR1 reads DFQATT; CDR2 reads SNEGSKA (reference sequence). The CDR3 length is 17 residues. CDR3 in amino acids: CSAHPLRLAGLADTQYF. The CDR3 coding sequence is TGCAGTGCCCATCCCCTCCGACTAGCGGGATTGGCAGATACGCAGTATTTT.

This clonotype appeared a few times. The chain recombines TRBV11-3 with TRBJ1-1; no firm D call. Deletions cut 1 base from V and 4 bases from J, with 10 bases between. The germline gives CDR1 SGHNT, CDR2 YENEEA. The CDR3 is 14 amino acids. CDR3: CASSLAVRSTEAFF. CDR3 coding DNA: TGTGCCAGCAGCTTAGCGGTCCGGTCCACTGAAGCTTTCTTT.

V gene TRBV6-2 or TRBV6-3 combines with J gene TRBJ2-3; TRBD2 matches at 9 bases. CDR3 length: 16 amino acids. V shed 6 bases and J 1 base; nucleotides not matched to a gene: 8. Germline V lookup: CDR1 MNHEY, CDR2 SVGEGT. The CDR3 protein is CASRSLIAGGTDTQYF. The CDR3 nucleotides are TGTGCCAGCAGGTCACTCATAGCGGGAGGCACAGATACGCAGTATTTT.